This T cell receptor (beta chain) was recovered during a study of blood T cell repertoires in COVID-19. As for the study in general: The United States, Italy and Spain were the sources of the acute and convalescent COVID-19 samples.

The CDR3 extends over 16 amino acids. V lost 0 bases and J 6 bases, leaving 13 bases between the germline ends. CDR1 and CDR2 (germline): SGHRS, YFSETQ. The data were produced by immunoSEQ multiplex PCR, yet TCRdb's version contains in-frame clones alone and is incomplete. The table includes about 180,000 clones, around 83% detected once. V and J are TRBV5-1 and TRBJ1-6; a possible D gene is TRBD1 (6 bases). This sequence was found in a human donor in a cohort sampled during active COVID-19. Specimen: peripheral blood. CDR3 nucleotide sequence: TGCGCCAGCAGCTTGGGGCCCAGGGGACCTAATTCACCCCTCCACTTT. It yields the protein CASSLGPRGPNSPLHF.